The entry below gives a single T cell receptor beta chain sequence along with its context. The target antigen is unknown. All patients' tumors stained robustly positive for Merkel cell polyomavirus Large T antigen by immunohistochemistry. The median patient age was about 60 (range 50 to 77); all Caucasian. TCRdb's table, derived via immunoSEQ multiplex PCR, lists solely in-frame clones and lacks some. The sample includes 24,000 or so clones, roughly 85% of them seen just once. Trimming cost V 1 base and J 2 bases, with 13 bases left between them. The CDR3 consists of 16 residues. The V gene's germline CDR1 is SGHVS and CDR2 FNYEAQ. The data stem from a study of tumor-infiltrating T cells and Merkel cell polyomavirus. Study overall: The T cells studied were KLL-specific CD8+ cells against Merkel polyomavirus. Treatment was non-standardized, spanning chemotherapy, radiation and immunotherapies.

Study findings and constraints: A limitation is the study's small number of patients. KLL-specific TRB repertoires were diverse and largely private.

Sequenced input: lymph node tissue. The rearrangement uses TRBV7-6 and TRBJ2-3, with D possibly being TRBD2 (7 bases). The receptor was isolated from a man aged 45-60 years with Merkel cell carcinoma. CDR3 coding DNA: TGTGCCAGCAGCTTAGGCTCGGGGGGCCCCACAGATACGCAGTATTTT. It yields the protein CASSLGSGGPTDTQYF. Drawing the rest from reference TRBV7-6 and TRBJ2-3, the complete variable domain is GAGVSQSPRYKVTKRGQDVALRCDPISGHVSLYWYRQALGQGPEFLTYFNYEAQQDKSGLPNDRFSAERPEGSISTLTIQRTEQRDSAMYRCASSLGSGGPTDTQYFGPGTRLTVL.